These 23 T cell receptor beta chains were sequenced from one sample in a study of T cell responses to AZD1222 COVID-19 vaccine. TCRdb's copy holds only in-frame clones and misses some; the assay was immunoSEQ multiplex PCR. There are around 100,000 clones in the sample; over 80% occur only once, and around 8.7% lies in the top ten. The specimen comprised peripheral blood, sampled on day 0 of AZD1222 vaccination. These receptors came from an adult in good health.

J is TRBJ1-6 and V is TRBV5-5; 7 positions match TRBD1. The length of the CDR3 is 13 residues. The trim removed 5 bases at V and 10 bases at J, leaving 6 bases unmatched. CDR1 is SGHKS and CDR2 is YYEKEE in the germline V gene (reference sequence). The CDR3 loop reads CASRSTGKSPLHF. As DNA, the CDR3 is TGTGCCAGCAGATCGACAGGGAAATCACCCCTCCACTTT.

V is TRBV11-2 and J is TRBJ1-5; possibly TRBD1 for D (6 bases). The germline V gene has CDR1 SGHAT and CDR2 FQNNGV. V was pared by 0 bases and J by 9 bases, with 9 bases between. This CDR3 comprises 13 residues. This CDR3 reads CASSLDLGGPQHF. The CDR3 nucleotides read TGTGCCAGCAGCTTAGATCTAGGGGGGCCCCAGCATTTT.

This chain uses TRBV28 with TRBJ1-5; 9 bases agree with TRBD1. Germline values: CDR1 MDHEN, CDR2 SYDVKM. J was trimmed by 6 bases and V by 3 bases; bases with no gene match: 0. The length of the CDR3 is 13 residues. CDR3 DNA sequence: TGTGCCAGCAGTTTGGGACAGGGTCAGCCCCAGCATTTT. Translated, it gives CASSLGQGQPQHF.

The chain carries TRBV30 and TRBJ2-3; 14 bases map to TRBD2. This CDR3 contains 15 residues. Germline trimming cut 3 bases from V and 4 bases from J; bases unmatched to any gene: 3. CDR1 GTSNPN and CDR2 SVGIG come from the germline V gene (reference sequence). CDR3 DNA sequence: TGTGCCTGGAGGGGGACTAGCGGGGGTGCAGATACGCAGTATTTT. Translating gives CAWRGTSGGADTQYF.

The chain has TRBV5-5 and TRBJ2-3; tentative D call: TRBD2 (5 bases). CDR3 size: 14 residues. Trimming shortened V by 4 bases and J by 2 bases, and 11 bases separated the two germline ends. Germline CDR1 is SGHKS and CDR2 is YYEKEE (reference sequence). The CDR3 protein is CASSLGLSTDTQYF. As DNA, the CDR3 is TGTGCCAGCAGCCTCGGACTTTCCACAGATACGCAGTATTTT.

The CDR3 coding sequence is TGTGCCAGCTCACGGGAGAAACAGGGGGTTAGCAATCAGCCCCAGCATTTT. Encoded protein: CASSREKQGVSNQPQHF. This chain uses TRBV18 with TRBJ1-5; 8 nucleotides line up with TRBD1. V was clipped by 4 bases and J by 0 bases; unmatched bases: 8. CDR3 length equals 17 residues. Germline assignment: CDR1 KGHSH and CDR2 LQKENI.

In nucleotides, the CDR3 is TGCGCCAGCAGCTGGGGAGTTGGAGGGGGGTACCAAGAGACCCAGTACTTC. Translated: CASSWGVGGGYQETQYF. The genes are TRBV5-1 and TRBJ2-5; D tentatively fits TRBD1 or TRBD2 (6 bases each). Germline V CDR1 and CDR2: SGHRS, YFSETQ. This CDR3 is 17 amino acids long. V lost 3 bases, J lost 0 bases, and 18 bases lay in between.

This chain joins TRBV7-8 and TRBJ1-1; possible D gene TRBD1, 5 bases. The CDR3 runs to 15 residues. V gave up 1 base and J gave up 4 bases, with 13 bases separating them. Germline CDR1 reads SGHVS; CDR2 reads FQNEAQ. This CDR3 reads CASSLVARGVTEAFF. The DNA of the CDR3 is TGTGCCAGCAGCTTAGTGGCGAGAGGGGTCACTGAAGCTTTCTTT.

This chain joins TRBV24-1 and TRBJ2-7; no clear D. The CDR3 extends over 12 amino acids. CDR1 and CDR2 from the germline V gene are KGHDR and SFDVKD. V dropped 5 bases and J dropped 3 bases, with 7 bases sitting between them. CDR3 sequence reads: CATSASGYEQYF. The DNA of the CDR3 is TGTGCCACCAGTGCCTCCGGCTACGAGCAGTACTTC.

This chain links TRBV18 with TRBJ1-6; a possible D gene is TRBD1 (6 bases). Trimming pared 3 bases from V and 7 bases from J, leaving 10 bases between. CDR1 and CDR2 from the germline V gene are KGHSH and LQKENI. CDR3 size: 14 residues. The CDR3: CASSPARGNSPLHF. CDR3 in DNA: TGTGCCAGCTCACCTGCCAGGGGAAATTCACCCCTCCACTTT.

A single count supports this clone. The genes are TRBV5-1 and TRBJ1-5; D is perhaps TRBD1 (6 bases). The germline V and J ends were trimmed by 3 bases and 7 bases, with 17 bases remaining between them. The CDR3 length is 15 residues. Germline loops: CDR1 SGHRS, CDR2 YFSETQ. In nucleotides, the CDR3 is TGCGCCAGCAGCTCCCTGGGGGCGGCGGGACAGCCCCAGCATTTT. Amino acid sequence: CASSSLGAAGQPQHF.

The chain links TRBV6-2 or TRBV6-3 to TRBJ2-2, with D unclear. The CDR3 totals 15 residues. Germline assignment: CDR1 MNHEY and CDR2 SVGEGT. V dropped 0 bases and J dropped 4 bases, with 9 bases sitting between them. CDR3 region: CASSYSRSFTGELFF. The CDR3 region has the DNA TGTGCCAGCAGTTACTCGCGGTCGTTCACCGGGGAGCTGTTTTTT.

This sequence joins TRBV2 and TRBJ1-3; 12 bases match TRBD1. The V and J ends lost 4 bases and 2 bases, in that order; junction bases with no gene match: 3. The CDR3 consists of 16 residues. Per the germline V gene, CDR1 is SNHLY and CDR2 is FYNNEI. CDR3 residues: CASSAGQGAPGNTIYF. DNA of the CDR3: TGTGCCAGCAGTGCGGGACAGGGGGCCCCTGGAAACACCATATATTTT. The whole variable domain, filled in from reference TRBV2 and TRBJ1-3, reads EPEVTQTPSHQVTQMGQEVILRCVPISNHLYFYWYRQILGQKVEFLVSFYNNEISEKSEIFDDQFSVERPDGSNFTLKIRSTKLEDSAMYFCASSAGQGAPGNTIYFGEGSWLTVV.

CDR3 region: CASSFRGSGLNQPQHF. The CDR3 DNA reads TGTGCCAGCAGCTTTAGGGGCTCAGGTTTGAATCAGCCCCAGCATTTT. This sequence joins TRBV7-8 and TRBJ1-5; perhaps TRBD1 as D (5 bases). The CDR3 contains 16 residues. Germline CDR1 reads SGHVS; CDR2 reads FQNEAQ. Between the trimmed V and J ends, which lost 3 bases and 4 bases, there was a span of 16 bases.

The rearrangement joins TRBV6-5 to TRBJ1-5; D is uncertain. Trimming left V 0 bases short and J 4 bases short, with 13 bases between. This CDR3 is built from 16 residues. Germline CDR1 is MNHEY and CDR2 is SVGAGI. CDR3 coding DNA: TGTGCCAGCAGTTACTCTAAGTCGCCGGGGAATCAGCCCCAGCATTTT. Protein product: CASSYSKSPGNQPQHF.

This clone was found once. V gene TRBV7-2 combines with J gene TRBJ2-7; D is unclear. The V gene's germline CDR1 is SGHTA and CDR2 FQGNSA. CDR3 length equals 16 residues. The ends were cut back, 3 bases at V and 4 bases at J, with 19 bases in the middle. The CDR3 is CASSLMAALGSYEQYF. The CDR3 DNA is TGTGCCAGCAGCTTGATGGCGGCCCTAGGTAGTTACGAGCAGTACTTC. The full variable domain, its missing parts supplied by reference TRBV7-2 and TRBJ2-7, is GAGVSQSPSNKVTEKGKDVELRCDPISGHTALYWYRQSLGQGLEFLIYFQGNSAPDKSGLPSDRFSAERTGGSVSTLTIQRTQQEDSAVYLCASSLMAALGSYEQYFGPGTRLTVT.

The chain joins TRBV11-2 to TRBJ2-7; possible D gene TRBD1, 6 bases. The CDR3 runs to 15 residues. Germline V lookup: CDR1 SGHAT, CDR2 FQNNGV. The ends were cut back, 3 bases at V and 1 base at J, with 13 bases in the middle. CDR3 sequence reads: CASSFSGAPSYEQYF. The CDR3 nucleotides read TGTGCCAGCAGCTTCTCAGGGGCGCCTTCCTACGAGCAGTACTTC.

V is TRBV19 and J is TRBJ1-2, with D unresolved. There are 14 residues in the CDR3. V lost 3 bases and J lost 8, with 16 bases in between. CDR1 LNHDA and CDR2 SQIVND come from the germline V gene (reference sequence). The CDR3: CASSMEGSYKGYTF. CDR3 in DNA: TGTGCCAGTAGTATGGAGGGCTCGTATAAAGGCTACACCTTC. Variable domain in full (rest from reference TRBV19 and TRBJ1-2): DGGITQSPKYLFRKEGQNVTLSCEQNLNHDAMYWYRQDPGQGLRLIYYSQIVNDFQKGDIAEGYSVSREKKESFPLTVTSAQKNPTAFYLCASSMEGSYKGYTFGSGTRLTVV.

In its sample, this clone was seen once. The genes are TRBV27 and TRBJ1-5; possible D gene TRBD1, 5 bases. Per germline, CDR1 MNHEY and CDR2 SMNVEV (reference sequence). V dropped 2 bases and J dropped 7 bases, with 18 bases sitting between them. The CDR3 spans 16 residues. CDR3 bases: TGTGCCAGCAGTTTACTGGGCAGGGAGATCCCCCAGCCCCAGCATTTT. As protein: CASSLLGREIPQPQHF.

V and J are TRBV9 and TRBJ2-7; 11 positions match TRBD2. CDR1 is SGDLS and CDR2 is YYNGEE in the germline V gene. The V gene end was trimmed by 1 base and the J gene end by 2 bases; junction bases not matched to a gene: 8. The CDR3 contains 17 residues. The CDR3 nucleotides are TGTGCCAGCAGCGTACGACCCGGGACTAGCGGACCCTACGAGCAGTACTTC. Translation gives CASSVRPGTSGPYEQYF. Supplemented by reference TRBV9 and TRBJ2-7, the full variable domain reads DSGVTQTPKHLITATGQRVTLRCSPRSGDLSVYWYQQSLDQGLQFLIQYYNGEERAKGNILERFSAQQFPDLHSELNLSSLELGDSALYFCASSVRPGTSGPYEQYFGPGTRLTVT.

The gene calls are TRBV6-2 or TRBV6-3 and TRBJ2-1; D remains ambiguous. Germline CDR1 and CDR2: MNHEY and SVGEGT. V was pared by 0 bases and J by 0 bases, with 9 bases between. This CDR3 contains 16 residues. The CDR3 is CASSYSGLSSYNEQFF. The CDR3 region has the DNA TGTGCCAGCAGTTACTCAGGGCTTAGCTCCTACAATGAGCAGTTCTTC.

The chain couples TRBV5-5 to TRBJ1-2, with 8 bases aligning to TRBD1. CDR3 length: 13 amino acids. J lost 7 bases, V lost 6 bases, and 8 bases had no gene match. Germline CDR1 and CDR2: SGHKS and YYEKEE (reference sequence). The CDR3 coding sequence is TGTGCCAGCACCAACGGACAGGGAGGTGGCTACACCTTC. Translation gives CASTNGQGGGYTF.

J is TRBJ2-2 and V is TRBV3-1 (or the pseudogene TRBV3-2); 8 bases map to TRBD1. The V gene's germline CDR1 is LGHDT and CDR2 YNNKEL (reference sequence). This CDR3 has 16 residues. J lost 6 bases, V lost 5 bases, and 11 bases had no gene match. CDR3 loop: CASSFHTGQGAGELFF. The CDR3 nucleotides are TGTGCCAGCAGCTTTCACACCGGACAGGGCGCCGGGGAGCTGTTTTTT.